This T cell receptor beta chain is drawn from a study of blood T cell repertoires in COVID-19 (dated by TCRdb to the early 2020s). For context, the study as a whole: Collaborator samples came from the United States, Italy and Spain and covered acute and convalescent phases of COVID-19. The prospective study material was composed of cDNA or gDNA derived from T cells, B-cell-depleted T cells, or PBMCs. Deeply sampled blood TCRbeta repertoires from subjects exposed to, actively infected with, or recovered from COVID-19 were included in the dataset. The repertoires were released in a freely available public database meant as a resource for research on the immune response to SARS-CoV-2. Samples came from the ongoing ImmuneRACE study (first 160 participants) plus 1,254 subjects from 6 global collaborators. The sample metadata nearly always contained a de-identified subject ID, COVID-19 status, age in years and sex. Where HLA class I and class II types were available, the types were taken from metadata supplied by the sample provider, not from assay-based typing.

Via the germline V gene, CDR1 is KGHSH and CDR2 LQKENI. Its CDR3 holds 13 amino acids, cysteine through phenylalanine. The kept DNA is CDR3 alone, 39 bases in frame from the first base. The junction carries 8 bases between V and J, which are trimmed by 4 bases and 2 bases respectively. What the authors observed across the whole study: The quantity of clinical and demographic metadata differed by source and by participant and was supplied without curation.

Collaborating institutions collected whole blood in K2EDTA tubes following their own protocols. For TCRbeta analysis, collaborators shipped samples in one of three forms: frozen whole blood, isolated PBMCs, or DNA extracted from either of those sample types. TCRbeta CDR3 regions were amplified from genomic DNA by means of the immunoSEQ Assay, a bias-controlled multiplex PCR. The study's processing was this. The number of nucleated cells in each sample was estimated from the amplification of reference gene primers within the assay. Sequence reads were collapsed and filtered to measure the absolute abundance of every unique TCRbeta CDR3 rearrangement. For each sample, productive Simpson clonality was calculated as the square root of Simpson's diversity index across productive rearrangements. Entries here come from immuneACCESS through TCRdb and include only in-frame sequences with V and J called. Some clones fail to appear in such tables; in the studies checked, an unresolved V gene covers under half of the shortfall, and the cause of the remainder is unknown. The DNA gave D and trimming, while V, J and clone size come from that table. The table for this sample lists about 150,000 clones; 84% of them were counted only once. The ten largest make up under 5.5% of the sample.

Comment on this clone: Its antigen is still unknown. Base qualities were left out, and no much larger clone turns up one base away.

The chain uses TRBV18 and TRBJ1-2, with the D gene call left open. Source material: peripheral blood. The receptor's source is a human donor in a cohort sampled during active COVID-19. The CDR3 protein: CASSQRANYGYTF. The DNA sequence is given as TGTGCCAGCTCACAGAGGGCGAACTATGGCTACACCTTC.